These 9 T cell receptor beta chains originate from one sample sequenced in a study of human T cells and chemical hapten exposure. Each CDR3 protein is one row after TCRdb ran MiXCR on the RACE reads. The table shows 130,000 or so distinct CDR3 sequences, with roughly 9% occurring only once. The time point was: healthy volunteer bleed at 2 weeks. The starting material, unfractionated whole blood, was used for total RNA extraction. The sample taken for sequencing was whole blood. The receptors originated from a male donor in good health. Some clones in this sample may be carry-over from other donors' samples.

This clonotype has ten or more counts. This chain links TRBV27 with TRBJ2-1; 8 bases are a match to TRBD2. Trimming at V came to 5 bases and at J to 1 base, leaving 13 bases not matched to a gene. From germline, CDR1 is MNHEY and CDR2 SMNVEV (reference sequence). The CDR3 totals 18 residues. Here the CDR3 DNA reads TGTGCCAGCAGTCCCTGGGGGAGCGGGAGAGGTTCCTACAATGAGCAGTTCTTC. Its protein is CASSPWGSGRGSYNEQFF.

In its sample, this clonotype was seen a few times. This chain connects TRBV5-4 to TRBJ2-7, with 8 bases that match TRBD2. The CDR3 has 14 amino acids. Trimming cost V 2 bases and J 6 bases; bases outside gene matches: 7. Looked up from germline, CDR1 is SGHNT and CDR2 is YYREEE (reference sequence). CDR3 in amino acids: CASSFHRGGLEQYF. The CDR3 DNA follows: TGTGCCAGCAGCTTTCATCGGGGGGGCCTCGAGCAGTACTTC.

The chain has TRBV11-3 and TRBJ2-5; TRBD2 agrees at 11 bases. The CDR3 totals 15 residues. CDR1 SGHNT and CDR2 YENEEA come from the germline V gene. The ends lost 4 bases at V and 1 base at J; junction bases unmatched: 2. The CDR3 DNA follows: TGTGCCAGCAGCTCCGGGACTAGCGGCCAAGAGACCCAGTACTTC. This encodes CASSSGTSGQETQYF.

This clonotype was seen more than once but under ten times. The V gene is TRBV29-1, the J gene TRBJ1-5; TRBD1 matches 8 bases. The V and J ends lost 7 bases and 3 bases, in that order; junction bases with no gene match: 11. The CDR3 loop spans 15 amino acids. Germline CDR1 reads SQVTM; CDR2 reads ANQGSEA. The CDR3 bases are TGCAGCGCGTGCTTTGGGACAGGTAACAATCAGCCCCAGCATTTT. It translates to CSACFGTGNNQPQHF.

This chain joins TRBV11-2 and TRBJ2-1, with D maybe TRBD1 (5 bases). Germline CDR1 is SGHAT and CDR2 is FQNNGV. This CDR3 contains 16 residues. V shed 3 bases and J shed 1 base, with 13 bases lying between them. The CDR3 is CASSFNRRRSYNEQFF. The CDR3 DNA follows: TGTGCCAGCAGCTTCAACAGGAGACGATCCTACAATGAGCAGTTCTTC.

This clonotype was seen repeatedly, ten times or more. The CDR3 region is CASSDSPGAGYNEQFF. CDR3 in DNA: TGTGCCAGCAGTGACTCGCCGGGGGCAGGGTACAATGAGCAGTTCTTC. The rearrangement uses TRBV6-4 and TRBJ2-1, with D perhaps being TRBD1 or TRBD2 (6 bases each). CDR3 length: 16 residues. V was trimmed by 0 bases and J by 4 bases, leaving 13 bases between them. Germline-derived CDR1 and CDR2 are MRHNA and SNTAGT.

This clonotype appeared a few times. The rearrangement links TRBV10-3 to TRBJ2-6; D perhaps matches TRBD2 (6 bases). CDR1 is ENHRY, CDR2 SYGVKD, per germline. CDR3 length: 14 residues. Trimming took 10 bases from V and 0 from J, leaving 10 bases between them. The CDR3: CATLGLSGANVLTF. The CDR3 nucleotides are TGTGCCACGTTGGGACTCTCTGGGGCCAACGTCCTGACTTTC.

This clonotype was detected a few times. J is TRBJ2-3 and V is TRBV5-1, with D hard to call. V was shortened by 0 bases and J by 6 bases, with 8 bases between the two germline ends. The CDR3 is made up of 13 amino acids. Germline CDR1 SGHRS, CDR2 YFSETQ. The DNA for the CDR3 is TGCGCCAGCAGCTTGGATCCCACCGATACGCAGTATTTT. Translating it yields CASSLDPTDTQYF. The full variable domain, rest sourced from reference TRBV5-1 and TRBJ2-3, is KAGVTQTPRYLIKTRGQQVTLSCSPISGHRSVSWYQQTPGQGLQFLFEYFSETQRNKGNFPGRFSGRQFSNSRSEMNVSTLELGDSALYLCASSLDPTDTQYFGPGTRLTVL.

This clonotype has just a few counts. This chain joins TRBV7-2 and TRBJ2-1; 7 bases agree with TRBD1. J gave up 9 bases and V 6 bases, and 20 bases lay outside the gene matches. Per germline, CDR1 SGHTA and CDR2 FQGNSA. The CDR3 extends over 17 amino acids. The CDR3, as DNA: TGTGCCAGCAGTGTTAGTAGGGGGCTAAGCCTACGGGGTGAGCAGTTCTTC. Translation: CASSVSRGLSLRGEQFF. The entire variable domain, with the rest obtained from reference TRBV7-2 and TRBJ2-1, is as follows: GAGVSQSPSNKVTEKGKDVELRCDPISGHTALYWYRQSLGQGLEFLIYFQGNSAPDKSGLPSDRFSAERTGGSVSTLTIQRTQQEDSAVYLCASSVSRGLSLRGEQFFGPGTRLTVL.